Reported below is one TCR beta chain. What antigen it recognizes has not been identified. Base qualities are missing; no much larger clone stands one base away. The method was multiplex PCR. Sequencing relied on an Illumina HiSeq 4000. TCR beta libraries were built with iRepertoire HTBI primers and Arm-PCR amplification of CDR3 regions. PCR products were gel purified before sequencing. Regarding the original processing steps: Gene usage analysis of CDR3 amino acid clonotypes used the approximately 56 TRBV and more than 13 TRBJ segments found across samples. COPE and FqMerger were used to merge filtered high-quality paired reads into contigs. Contigs were aligned with BLAST to IMGT TRBV, TRBD and TRBJ reference genes, and CDR3 was defined per IMGT. Highly expanded clones were defined as clonotypes with a frequency above 0.1%. Shannon entropy was used to measure repertoire diversity, and the Gini coefficient was used to measure V-J evenness. Clonotypes shared by more than one individual were considered public. TCRdb passed the public sequencing reads through fastp at Q25 and MiXCR, retaining productive beta sequences. Every CDR3 protein is listed once, alongside the most common genes and DNA of its rows. The V and J calls here are based on TCRdb, not the publication. The sample data list roughly 610,000 distinct CDR3 sequences, and 15% to 20% of these were observed just once. The ten largest clonotypes hold about 12% of the sample.

These data belong to a study of regulatory T cells in long-lasting Graves disease (dated by TCRdb to the early 2020s). Concerning the study at large: Patients with newly diagnosed Graves' disease had been on antithyroid drugs for under 3 months. This study used TCR sequencing and RNA sequencing of peripheral blood to compare persistent Graves' disease patients against newly diagnosed Graves' disease patients. The study was conducted in China and was registered as a clinical trial. TCR sequencing covered about 13 persistent and 20 newly diagnosed Graves' disease patients, about 35 samples in total.

The time point label, read with the paper, signifies: newly diagnosed GD, antithyroid drugs for less than 3 months. RNA was extracted from PBMCs in TRIzol for both TCR sequencing and RNA sequencing. The diagnosis of Graves' disease followed American Thyroid Association guidelines. Patients were recruited from an endocrinology department in Xi'an, China. Each patient gave 8.5 to 9.5 milliliters of peripheral blood, collected in an EDTA anticoagulant tube. PBMCs were isolated by Ficoll Paque Plus density gradient separation without further T cell sorting. An Agilent 2100 Bioanalyzer and agarose gel were used to check RNA quality, and a NanoDrop 2000 was used to measure RNA concentration. What the research found in general, with its limitations: A larger number of public clonotypes was shared among persistent patients (under 3,000) than among newly diagnosed patients (about 990). The small sample size was acknowledged by the authors as a limitation that may reduce accuracy. Peripheral blood alone was examined, since thyroid tissue, which constituted the primary lesion, could not be accessed. Preferential use of TRBV28, TRBJ1-2 and TRBJ2-5 was observed in persistent disease, whereas TRBV20-1 and TRBJ2-1 were favored in newly diagnosed disease. Only the TCR beta chain was sequenced and analyzed. Lower TCR Shannon entropy and fewer highly expanded clones were observed in persistent Graves' disease patients than in newly diagnosed patients, which suggested clonal expansion.

From a lookup of the germline V gene (reference sequence), CDR1 and CDR2 are LNHDA and SQIVND. The trim is 3 bases for V and 9 bases for J, with a gap of 15 bases between the germline ends. Its CDR3 holds 14 amino acids, cysteine through phenylalanine. CDR3 DNA only is kept here, 42 bases in frame from base 1. These same data were also listed under a study on T cells in Graves' hyperthyroidism and ophthalmopathy. As the second paper documents: Stable Graves' hyperthyroidism was defined as no progression to ophthalmopathy during 18 months of follow-up. Hyperthyroidism patients were newly diagnosed, with disease duration under 2 months, and aged 18 to 65 years. Exclusion was applied to patients with uncontrolled infections, other autoimmune diseases, pregnancy or lactation. Diagnoses relied on clinical symptoms, serum thyroxine and TRAb, thyroid ultrasound and orbital computed tomography. For the first round of RT-PCR on the TCR CDR3, the HTBI primer set was used together with the Qiagen OneStep RT-PCR kit. Most expanded thyroid clonotypes (frequency above 0.001) were also found in blood, which suggests that blood repertoires may mirror thyroid immune responses. Ophthalmopathy was separated from stable hyperthyroidism by a 13 V-J signature model, with 85% to 90% sensitivity and about 81% specificity obtained in cross-validation and 80%/75% obtained in testing. In validation, progression to ophthalmopathy was predicted by the model with 55% to 71% sensitivity and 72% to 85% specificity, a median of 6.5 months before onset. A discovery cohort of 95 to 100 patients, approximately 45 with Graves' ophthalmopathy and 55 to 60 with stable Graves' hyperthyroidism, was used to find distinguishing TCR V-J signatures. Prospective prediction of ophthalmopathy was tested in an independent validation cohort of 18 to 20 hyperthyroidism patients and 15 to 17 patients who later progressed to ophthalmopathy. The approximately 97 discovery patients were randomly divided into training and test sets at a 7:3 ratio. The study also compared thyroid tissue and blood T-cell repertoires from 5 to 7 Graves' hyperthyroidism patients. After blood sampling, hyperthyroidism patients were treated with methimazole at a starting dose of 30 mg daily, and ophthalmopathy patients were treated with high-dose intravenous methylprednisolone. The libraries were constructed in a second round of multiplex PCR and then size-selected and purified. Paired-end sequencing of the libraries was performed with 100 bp reads on an Illumina HiSeq2000. SOAPnuke was used to process the raw data, throwing out any read that contained adapters or uncalled bases, had a mean Phred below 15, or lacked an exact constant-primer or identifier match. COPE v1.2.5 was used to merge the high-quality paired reads, and each unique nucleotide sequence was defined as a clonotype. Clonotypes were aligned to IMGT TRBV, TRBD and TRBJ reference segments using MiTCR v1.1. Only V-J combinations with frequency above 0.0001, covering about 99% of repertoires, were analysed. A TCS score was defined as the ratio of F50 (clonal expansion) to E x V (chaos), with BLOSUM62-based TCRdist applied between CDR3 peptides within each V-J. Welch's t-statistics and random forest reduced around 510 V-J features to 10 to 15, which were used in a naive Bayes classifier (R e1071). Sample size was not statistically predetermined, and investigators were not blinded to group allocation. The paper reports TCR Vbeta CDR3 sequencing of about 140 peripheral blood samples: approximately 41 ophthalmopathy, 70 to 85 hyperthyroidism and around 17 progressor patients.

Sample: peripheral blood mononuclear cells (PBMCs), taken at new diagnosis, from a patient treated with antithyroid drugs. The chain is assembled from TRBV19 and TRBJ2-1, and TRBD1 may be the D gene, going by 6 matching bases. The receptor was derived from a man aged 18 to 30 with Graves disease. Donor details come from another sample of the same person, matched by shared clones. Here the CDR3 is given as CASSMVVGTPEQFF. Here is the DNA: TGTGCCAGTAGTATGGTTGTCGGGACACCTGAGCAGTTCTTC. Here the CDR3 is joined to the reference TRBV19 and TRBJ2-1 genes, and the full variable domain is: DGGITQSPKYLFRKEGQNVTLSCEQNLNHDAMYWYRQDPGQGLRLIYYSQIVNDFQKGDIAEGYSVSREKKESFPLTVTSAQKNPTAFYLCASSMVVGTPEQFFGPGTRLTVL.